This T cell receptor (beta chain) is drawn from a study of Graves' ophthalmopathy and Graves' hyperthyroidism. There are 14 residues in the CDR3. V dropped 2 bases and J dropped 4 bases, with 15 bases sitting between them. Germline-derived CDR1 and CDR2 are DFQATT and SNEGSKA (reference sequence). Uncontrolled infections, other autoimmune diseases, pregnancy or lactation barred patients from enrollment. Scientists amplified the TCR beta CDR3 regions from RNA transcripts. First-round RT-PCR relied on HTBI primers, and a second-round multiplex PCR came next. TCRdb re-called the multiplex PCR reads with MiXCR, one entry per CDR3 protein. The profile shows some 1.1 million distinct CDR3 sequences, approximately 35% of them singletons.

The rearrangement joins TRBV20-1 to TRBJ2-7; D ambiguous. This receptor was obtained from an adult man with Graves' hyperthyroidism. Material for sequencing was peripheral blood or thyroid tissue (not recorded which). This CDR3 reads CSARPFTSLYEQYF. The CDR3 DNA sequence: TGCAGTGCTAGACCGTTCACGTCTTTGTACGAGCAGTACTTC.